This is a list of T cell receptor beta chains from one sample in a study of alternative splicing in chronic myeloid leukemia remission. One entry per CDR3 protein, without DNA, is what TCRdb gives after re-calling the bulk RNA-seq reads. The sample lists 300 to 400 distinct CDR3 sequences, nearly 98% occurring once. The sample was PBMCs. The source of these receptors is a person aged 30-50 years in good health. Each CDR3 is given with its conserved first and last residue. Some rows mark clone size as missing; the rest say once, few, many or name a class of expanded clone.

J gene | V gene | clone size | CDR3 protein
TRBJ2-5 | TRBV12-3/TRBV12-4 | - | CASSSSGGWETQYF
TRBJ2-2 | TRBV11-2 | - | CASSLDTGPRELFF
TRBJ1-6 | TRBV20-1 | - | CSATPTTGDNSPLHF
TRBJ1-1 | TRBV2 | - | CASTVDRAAEAFF
TRBJ1-5 | TRBV30 | - | CAWSVKTVNQPQHF
TRBJ1-1 | TRBV11-3 | - | CASSPQGETEAFF
TRBJ1-6 | TRBV19 | - | CASSMKGQRSSYNSPLHF
TRBJ1-1 | TRBV18 | - | CASSPELGNTEAFF
TRBJ2-3 | TRBV5-1 | - | CASSLGTGDNTDTQYF
TRBJ1-6 | TRBV25-1 | - | CASSEYPGRALGNSPLHF
TRBJ2-7 | TRBV23-1 | few | CASSQLKQYFYEQYF
TRBJ2-1 | TRBV12-3/TRBV12-4 | - | CASSFGGPVNEQFF
TRBJ2-7 | TRBV19 | - | CASSSTASYEQYF
TRBJ1-2 | TRBV30 | - | CAWTLTGQNGYTF
TRBJ2-2 | TRBV30 | - | CAHLIGVELFF
TRBJ1-1 | TRBV7-9 | - | CASSLEPWDSENTEAFF
TRBJ1-2 | TRBV7-3 | - | CASSLRQNGYTF
TRBJ2-3 | TRBV7-6 | - | CASSLSPTGDLPARDTQYF
TRBJ1-4 | TRBV7-9 | once | CASSLDRGDENEKLFF
TRBJ2-7 | TRBV20/OR9-2 | - | CSARDPRQLGEQYF
TRBJ2-3 | TRBV7-9 | - | CASSGLGTATDTQYF
TRBJ2-1 | TRBV18 | - | CASSPKWGGSYNEQFF
TRBJ1-1 | TRBV7-3 | - | CASSLGQATLNTEAFF